The entry below describes one T cell receptor (beta chain). Other DNA sequences within the sample encode an identical CDR3. Amplification used 60 Vbeta primers and 13 Jbeta primers. Repertoires were generated with immunoSEQ multiplex PCR, while TCRdb's copy carries only in-frame clones and drops some. The sample holds some 200,000 clones, about 81% seen once. V was trimmed by 2 bases and J by 3 bases, leaving 6 bases between them. The V gene's germline CDR1 is SGHDT and CDR2 YYEEEE. This CDR3 region has 13 residues. This specimen comes from a study of cytomegalovirus exposure and HLA in healthy donors.

The chain carries TRBV5-6 and TRBJ2-1, with D maybe TRBD2 (5 bases). The source of this sequence is a woman in her 30s in good health and CMV-seronegative. The sequenced sample consisted of PBMCs. The CDR3 nucleotides read TGTGCCAGCAGCTTAACTAGCTACAATGAGCAGTTCTTC. This encodes CASSLTSYNEQFF.